This T cell receptor beta chain was captured in a study of PD-L1 blockade in urothelial cancer. Turning to the study itself: Men with urothelial cancer arising in the bladder made up most of the 29 patients. Blood samples contained a median about 150,000 T cells.

Time point reported: pretreatment peripheral blood. V was pared by 0 bases and J by 8 bases, with 12 bases of the junction left unmatched. The CDR3 length is 16 residues. CDR1 SGDLS and CDR2 YYNGEE come from the germline V gene. The templates were synthetic TCR analogs, and they were spiked into each PCR. The table came from immunoSEQ multiplex PCR; TCRdb's copy has only in-frame clones and leaves some out. The data show tens of thousands of clones, around 83% seen once. This specimen consisted of PBMCs, obtained around atezolizumab (anti-PD-L1) treatment. This TCR was sampled from a man aged 55 to 69 with urothelial cancer. V is TRBV9 and J is TRBJ1-2; 8 nucleotides match TRBD1. The CDR3 nucleotides are TGTGCCAGCAGCGTAGGCGTGGACAGGGCAAAGGACGGCTACACCTTC. Amino acid sequence: CASSVGVDRAKDGYTF.